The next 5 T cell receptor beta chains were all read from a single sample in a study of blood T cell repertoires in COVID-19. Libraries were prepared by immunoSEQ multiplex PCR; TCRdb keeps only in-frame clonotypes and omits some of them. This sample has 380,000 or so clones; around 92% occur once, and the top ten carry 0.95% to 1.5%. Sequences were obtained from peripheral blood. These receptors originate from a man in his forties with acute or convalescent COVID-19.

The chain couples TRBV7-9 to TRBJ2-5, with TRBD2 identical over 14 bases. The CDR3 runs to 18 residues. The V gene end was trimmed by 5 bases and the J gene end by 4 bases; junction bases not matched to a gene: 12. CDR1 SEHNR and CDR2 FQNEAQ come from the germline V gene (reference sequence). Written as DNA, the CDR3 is TGTGCCAGCAGCCCAGGGACTAGCGGGGGTTCATCGGGAGAGACCCAGTACTTC. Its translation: CASSPGTSGGSSGETQYF. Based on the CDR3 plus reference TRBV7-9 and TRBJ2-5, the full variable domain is DTGVSQNPRHKITKRGQNVTFRCDPISEHNRLYWYRQTLGQGPEFLTYFQNEAQLEKSRLLSDRFSAERPKGSFSTLEIQRTEQGDSAMYLCASSPGTSGGSSGETQYFGPGTRLLVL.

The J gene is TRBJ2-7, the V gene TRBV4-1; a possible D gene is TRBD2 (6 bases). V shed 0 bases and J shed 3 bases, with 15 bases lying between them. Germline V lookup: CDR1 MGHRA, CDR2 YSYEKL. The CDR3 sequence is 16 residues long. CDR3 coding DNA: TGCGCCAGCAGCCAAGATGTAGCGGCGGGGTACTACGAGCAGTACTTC. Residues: CASSQDVAAGYYEQYF.

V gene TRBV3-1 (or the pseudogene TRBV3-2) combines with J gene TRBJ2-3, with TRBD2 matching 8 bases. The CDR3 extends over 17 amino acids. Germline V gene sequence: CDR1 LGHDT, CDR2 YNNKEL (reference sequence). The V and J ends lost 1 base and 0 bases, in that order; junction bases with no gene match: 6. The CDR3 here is CASSQGRLAGSTDTQYF. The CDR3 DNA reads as TGTGCCAGCAGCCAAGGGAGGCTAGCGGGTAGCACAGATACGCAGTATTTT.

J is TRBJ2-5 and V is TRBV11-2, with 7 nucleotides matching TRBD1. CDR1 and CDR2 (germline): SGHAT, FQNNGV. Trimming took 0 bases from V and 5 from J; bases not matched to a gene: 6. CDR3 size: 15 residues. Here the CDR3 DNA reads TGTGCCAGCAGCTTAGAGGGGACAGACCGGGAGACCCAGTACTTC. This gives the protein CASSLEGTDRETQYF.

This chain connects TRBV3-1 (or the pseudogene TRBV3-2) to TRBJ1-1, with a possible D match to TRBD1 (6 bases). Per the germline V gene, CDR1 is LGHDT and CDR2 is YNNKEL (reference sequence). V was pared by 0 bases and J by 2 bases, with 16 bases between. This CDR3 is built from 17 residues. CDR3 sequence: CASSQDSSGQKNTEAFF. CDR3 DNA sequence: TGTGCCAGCAGCCAAGACAGTTCGGGACAAAAAAACACTGAAGCTTTCTTT.